This T cell receptor (beta chain) was identified in a study of T cells in tumors and immune-related adverse events (dated by TCRdb to the early 2020s). About this clone itself: This receptor's antigen is unknown. It has no much larger one-base neighbor in the sample; base qualities were not kept.

The immunoSEQ assay was used to amplify and sequence the TCR beta locus, producing bulk TCR Vbeta CDR3 data. On the study's bioinformatics: CDR3s were excluded if they were non-productive, were shorter than 7 amino acids, or did not start with C or end with F/W. Analysis was restricted to specimens with at least 1000 reads, and clonotypes were defined at the amino acid level. Clonality was calculated as 1 minus Pielou's evenness. Library sizes were equalized by abundance-weighted random subsampling with replacement, repeated 100 times to report 95% confidence intervals. The Morisita overlap index was used to quantify repertoire overlap, and for each specimen the top 40 clones were checked for overlap with the irAE. Not all clones reach the TCRdb copy of this immuneACCESS table, which keeps in-frame sequences only. Checked studies attribute under half of the gap to unresolved V genes and leave the rest unexplained. V, J and clone size derive from that table, while D and trimming were established from the DNA sequence. The sample has fewer than 25,000 clones on record, 90% to 95% of them singletons. Clones ranked in the top ten supply around 1.3% of the sample.

From the cysteine up to the phenylalanine, the CDR3 has a length of 16 residues. Only the CDR3 region is kept as DNA, spanning 48 bases read in frame from base 1. The germline V gene (reference sequence) specifies SGHNT as CDR1 and YYREEE as CDR2. V is clipped by 0 bases and J by 7 bases, and the sequence between their germline boundaries is 17 bases long. Sample treatment or condition, as interpreted from the label and publication: nivolumab (PD-1 blockade) given before sampling. The DNeasy Blood and Tissue Kit was used to extract DNA from formalin-fixed paraffin-embedded specimens. Source: lymph node tissue, taken from a patient treated with anti-PD-1 therapy. The TCR originated in a female donor with metastatic renal cell carcinoma. The rearranged segments are TRBV5-4 and TRBJ2-1; the D segment could be TRBD2, given 7 matching bases. CDR3 loop: CASSLGGGGNRNEQFF. The base sequence is TGTGCCAGCAGCTTGGGCGGGGGCGGAAATCGGAATGAGCAGTTCTTC.